A selection of T cell receptor beta chains follows, all from one sample in a study of cytomegalovirus exposure and HLA in healthy donors. Some clones are missing from TCRdb's copy, which holds only in-frame ones; the method was immunoSEQ multiplex PCR. The sample contains some 150,000 clones, approximately 90% of which appear only once. The source material was PBMCs. All receptors derive from a young woman in good health and CMV-seronegative. CDR3s include the opening cysteine and the closing phenylalanine or tryptophan. The D gene is left open where the match is weak. Clone size is stated in some rows and not others, as once, few, many or a class when expanded.

TGTGCCATCAGTGAGGCAGGGGGCGATATGACCCAGTACTTC CAISEAGGDMTQYF TRBV10-3 TRBD1 . TRBJ2-5
TGTGCCAGTAGTATTAATGTGGCGGGAGAGACCCAGTACTTC CASSINVAGETQYF TRBV19 . . TRBJ2-5
TGCGCCAGCAGCCGACAGGGGGCAAAGAACACTGAAGCTTTCTTT CASSRQGAKNTEAFF TRBV5-1 TRBD1 . TRBJ1-1
TGTGCCAGCAGCTTCCAGGGGAGGGCAGATACGCAGTATTTT CASSFQGRADTQYF TRBV5-6 . . TRBJ2-3
TGTGCCAGCAGCCACTACCCTAGGGGCCCCCAAGAGACCCAGTACTTC CASSHYPRGPQETQYF TRBV14 . . TRBJ2-5
TGTGCCAGCAGCTTTAATTCCCGACAGCCCTTGTTTTTT CASSFNSRQPLFF TRBV14 . . TRBJ1-4
TGTGCCAGCAGCTTAGGGGCGGAGGGGGCGCGGTTCGAGCAGTACTTC CASSLGAEGARFEQYF TRBV7-6 . . TRBJ2-7
TGTGCCAGCAGTTTATGGGGACAGGGGAATGAAAAACTGTTTTTT CASSLWGQGNEKLFF TRBV27 TRBD1 . TRBJ1-4
TGTGCCAGTAGCGCCGTGCGGGGAGGCACTGAAGCTTTCTTT CASSAVRGGTEAFF TRBV19 . . TRBJ1-1
TGTGCCAGCACCCACAGGAAGGTCGGGAGCACAGATACGCAGTATTTT CASTHRKVGSTDTQYF TRBV2 . . TRBJ2-3
TGCGCCAGCAGCTCAGGACAGCGAAATAATGAAAAACTGTTTTTT CASSSGQRNNEKLFF TRBV5-1 . once TRBJ1-4
TGTGCCAGCAGTTTGGGGGCGGAGCGAGATACGCAGTATTTT CASSLGAERDTQYF TRBV27 . . TRBJ2-3
TGTGCCAGCAGTTACTCGCGGACAGGGAGGGGTGAGCAGTACTTC CASSYSRTGRGEQYF TRBV6-5 . . TRBJ2-7
TGTGCCATCAGCGATCTAGCGGGAGCAGGGGAGCAGTTCTTC CAISDLAGAGEQFF TRBV10-3 TRBD2 . TRBJ2-1
TGTGCCAGCAGCCCGAACACGGACAGTGACGGGACCCAGTACTTC CASSPNTDSDGTQYF TRBV7-2 . . TRBJ2-5
TGTGCCAGCTCTGCCCTCTCAGGGTTTAATGAAAAACTGTTTTTT CASSALSGFNEKLFF TRBV18 . . TRBJ1-4
TGCGCCAGCAGCTTGCCAGCGGGTGTAGAGACCCAGTACTTC CASSLPAGVETQYF TRBV5-1 . once TRBJ2-5
TGTGCCAGCTTAACCCCGGGACAGGGGATCTACGAGCAGTACTTC CASLTPGQGIYEQYF TRBV28 TRBD1 . TRBJ2-7
TGCGCCAGCAGCCAAGCTAAGACTAGCGGGATCAACCCCTACGAGCAGTACTTC CASSQAKTSGINPYEQYF TRBV4-1 TRBD2 . TRBJ2-7
TGTGCCAGCAGCTTAGATGCGGCCGGCTTTTTCCGGGGCTACACCTTC CASSLDAAGFFRGYTF TRBV7-9 . . TRBJ1-2
TGTGCCAGCAGCCCGCGACAGGGCACCGGCTATGGCTACACCTTC CASSPRQGTGYGYTF TRBV7-2 TRBD1 . TRBJ1-2
TGTGCCAGCAGCTTGGGACTAGCGGGGGGCCGGAACACCGGGGAGCTGTTTTTT CASSLGLAGGRNTGELFF TRBV7-2 TRBD2 . TRBJ2-2